Reported below is one T cell receptor (beta chain). This specimen comes from a study of blood T cell repertoires in COVID-19. Study-level background: Samples of COVID-19 (acute and convalescent) were obtained from the United States, Italy and Spain. The cDNA or gDNA used as material had been derived from T cells, B-cell-depleted T cells, or PBMCs.

From germline, CDR1 is SGHDN and CDR2 FVKESK. V dropped 11 bases and J dropped 0; count of bases not matched to a gene: 6. This CDR3 has 13 residues. Original processing notes: Reference gene primer amplification in the assay estimated nucleated cell counts. Profiled with immunoSEQ multiplex PCR; TCRdb holds only in-frame clones, not every one. V and J calls plus clone size are reproduced from that table; the DNA served to infer D and trimming. Of roughly 350,000 clones listed, more than 75% were seen once; the top ten hold approximately 4%. Material for sequencing was peripheral blood. The V gene is TRBV14, the J gene TRBJ1-1; 7 nucleotides agree with TRBD1. The clonotype was recovered from a woman aged 45-65 years with active or convalescent COVID-19. The CDR3: CASRGIMNTEAFF. DNA for the CDR3: TGTGCCTCCAGGGGGATTATGAACACTGAAGCTTTCTTT.